This T cell receptor beta chain appears in the sequencing data of a study of CD4+ T cells in melanoma. Study-wide results and caveats: In melanoma, neoantigen-specific CD4+ T cells reportedly differed in differentiation state. A reported correlation linked neoantigen-specific CD4+ T cells to CD8+, macrophage and B cell function.

The method was immunoSEQ multiplex PCR; TCRdb's version includes in-frame clones alone and lacks a portion of them. The sample carries 13,000 or so clones, 68% recorded once. As to this clone: Its target is not known.

The CDR3 is 18 amino acids. The ends were cut back, 4 bases at V and 3 bases at J, with 24 bases in the middle. Germline lookup yields CDR1 SGDLS and CDR2 YYNGEE. The TCR originated in a human donor with melanoma. Sequencing input: cells from a culture (not recorded whether cultured in vitro). This rearrangement joins TRBV9 to TRBJ2-3, with D hard to call. As DNA, the CDR3 is TGTGCCAGCAGCTCGCCCCCGGGCAGACTGCCCGAGACAGATACGCAGTATTTT. Protein: CASSSPPGRLPETDTQYF.